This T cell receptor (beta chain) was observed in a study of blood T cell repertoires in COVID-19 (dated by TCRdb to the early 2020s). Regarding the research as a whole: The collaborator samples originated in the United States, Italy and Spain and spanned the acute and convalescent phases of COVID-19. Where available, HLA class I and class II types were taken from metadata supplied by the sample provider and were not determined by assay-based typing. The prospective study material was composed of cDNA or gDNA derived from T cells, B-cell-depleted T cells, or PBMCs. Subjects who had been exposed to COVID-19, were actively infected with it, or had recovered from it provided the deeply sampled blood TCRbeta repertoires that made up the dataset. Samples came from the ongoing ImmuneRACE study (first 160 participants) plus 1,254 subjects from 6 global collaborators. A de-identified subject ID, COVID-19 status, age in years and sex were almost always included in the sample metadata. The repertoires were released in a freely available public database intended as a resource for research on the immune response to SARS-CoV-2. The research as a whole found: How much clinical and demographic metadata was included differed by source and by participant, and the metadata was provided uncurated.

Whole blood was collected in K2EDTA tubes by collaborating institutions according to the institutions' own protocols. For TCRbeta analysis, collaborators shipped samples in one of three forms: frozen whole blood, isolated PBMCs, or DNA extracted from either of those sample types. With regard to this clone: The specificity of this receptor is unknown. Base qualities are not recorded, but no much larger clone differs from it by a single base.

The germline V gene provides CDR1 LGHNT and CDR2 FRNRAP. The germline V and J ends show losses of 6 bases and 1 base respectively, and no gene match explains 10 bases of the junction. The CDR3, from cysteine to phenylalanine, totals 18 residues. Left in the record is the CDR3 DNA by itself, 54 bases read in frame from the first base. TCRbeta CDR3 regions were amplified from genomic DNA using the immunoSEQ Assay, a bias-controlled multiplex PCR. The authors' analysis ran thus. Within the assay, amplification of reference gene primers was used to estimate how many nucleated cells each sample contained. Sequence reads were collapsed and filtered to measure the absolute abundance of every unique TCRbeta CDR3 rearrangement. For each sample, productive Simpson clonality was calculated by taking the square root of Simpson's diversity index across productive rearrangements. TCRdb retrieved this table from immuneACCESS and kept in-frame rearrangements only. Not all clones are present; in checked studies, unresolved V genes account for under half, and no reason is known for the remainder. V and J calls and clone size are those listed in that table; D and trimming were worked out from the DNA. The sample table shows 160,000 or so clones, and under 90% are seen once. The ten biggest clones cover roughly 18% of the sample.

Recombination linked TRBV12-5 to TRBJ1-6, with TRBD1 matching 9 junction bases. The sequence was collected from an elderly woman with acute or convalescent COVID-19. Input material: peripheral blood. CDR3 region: CASGSGQGRGSYNSPLHF. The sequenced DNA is TGTGCTAGTGGCTCAGGACAGGGGCGAGGTTCCTATAATTCACCCCTCCACTTT.